This TCR beta chain was profiled in a study of T cell responses to AZD1222 COVID-19 vaccine. Findings of the study overall: Distributed over spike, vaccine-associated CD4 TCRs predominated at 160-218 and 743-854. Mostly white British, mostly female donors; authors suggested clonal diversity may be underestimated. There were repertoire samples only from the period after the peak T cell response.

V gave up 6 bases and J gave up 0 bases, with 21 bases separating them. The CDR3 spans 18 residues. The V gene's germline CDR1 is LGHDT and CDR2 YNNKEL (reference sequence). Concerning this clone: Its antigen is unidentified.

Method: immunoSEQ multiplex PCR; TCRdb's copy keeps in-frame clones and lacks some. The data show 57,000 or so clones, about 74% seen once. This chain uses TRBV3-1 (or the pseudogene TRBV3-2) with TRBJ1-5; unclear D gene. The sample in question was peripheral blood, obtained on day 0 of AZD1222 vaccination. The receptor comes from an adult in good health. In DNA, the CDR3 is TGTGCCAGCAGTCGTAAGGATTCCGGTATCAATAGCAATCAGCCCCAGCATTTT. This codes for CASSRKDSGINSNQPQHF.